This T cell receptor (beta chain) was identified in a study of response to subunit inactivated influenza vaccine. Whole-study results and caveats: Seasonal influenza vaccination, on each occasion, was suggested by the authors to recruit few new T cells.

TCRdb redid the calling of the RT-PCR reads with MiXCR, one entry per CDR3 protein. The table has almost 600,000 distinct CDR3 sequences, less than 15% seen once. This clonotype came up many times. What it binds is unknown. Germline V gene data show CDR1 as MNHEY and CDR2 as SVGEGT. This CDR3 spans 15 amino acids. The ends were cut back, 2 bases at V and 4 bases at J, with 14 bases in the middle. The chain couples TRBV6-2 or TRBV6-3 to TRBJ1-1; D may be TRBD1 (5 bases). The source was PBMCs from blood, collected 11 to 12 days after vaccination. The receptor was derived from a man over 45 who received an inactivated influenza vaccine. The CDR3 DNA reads TGTGCCAGCAGTTACAATCAGGGTGTGGGCACTGAAGCTTTCTTT. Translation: CASSYNQGVGTEAFF.